The 28 T cell receptor beta chains listed next were all sequenced from one sample in a study of Ad26.COV2.S vaccination and SARS-CoV-2 variants. Treatment defined: some 20 received Ad26.COV2.S at low or high dose, single or two shots; about 5 received placebo; per-sample allocation not given. Sampling occurred on day 63 after the first vaccine or placebo injection. Sequencing was performed with immunoSEQ multiplex PCR; in TCRdb, only in-frame clones are kept and a portion is missing. The repertoire holds under 550,000 clones, with 75% to 95% as singletons. Sequenced here: peripheral blood, sampled in a trial of Ad26.COV2.S vaccine versus placebo. Source of these receptors: a person aged 18-60 years who received the Ad26.COV2.S COVID-19 vaccine or a placebo.

The gene calls are TRBV7-2 and TRBJ2-6; D not certain. This CDR3 is built from 16 residues. Deletions cut 3 bases from V and 0 bases from J, with 9 bases between. The germline V gene encodes CDR1 SGHTA and CDR2 FQGNSA. CDR3 DNA: TGTGCCAGCAGCTTTTATCTCGTCTCTGGGGCCAACGTCCTGACTTTC. This encodes CASSFYLVSGANVLTF. The complete variable domain, with remaining parts taken from reference TRBV7-2 and TRBJ2-6, reads GAGVSQSPSNKVTEKGKDVELRCDPISGHTALYWYRQSLGQGLEFLIYFQGNSAPDKSGLPSDRFSAERTGGSVSTLTIQRTQQEDSAVYLCASSFYLVSGANVLTFGAGSRLTVL.

The rearrangement links TRBV25-1 to TRBJ2-7; perhaps TRBD2 as D (6 bases). The CDR3 extends over 13 amino acids. Germline-derived CDR1 and CDR2 are MGHDK and SYGVNS. V was trimmed by 7 bases and J by 0 bases, leaving 10 bases between them. The CDR3 nucleotides are TGTGCCAGCATGAGGGACTTCTCCTACGAGCAGTACTTC. Its protein is CASMRDFSYEQYF.

J is TRBJ2-2 and V is TRBV4-3; D unclear. Trimming took off 0 bases at V and 3 bases at J, with 8 bases between the two ends. The germline V gene encodes CDR1 LGHNA and CDR2 YSLEER. CDR3 length: 15 residues. The CDR3 spells CASSQDENHTGELFF. The CDR3 DNA sequence: TGCGCCAGCAGCCAAGACGAAAACCACACCGGGGAGCTGTTTTTT.

This chain uses TRBV7-8 with TRBJ2-2; D gene unclear. Germline V CDR1 and CDR2: SGHVS, FQNEAQ. V lost 9 bases to trimming and J lost 3 bases, with 11 bases between them. The CDR3 totals 13 residues. The CDR3 DNA sequence: TGTGCCAGTAACCTTTTGGACACCGGGGAGCTGTTTTTT. It translates to CASNLLDTGELFF. The variable domain in full, with the rest retrieved from reference TRBV7-8 and TRBJ2-2, is GAGVSQSPRYKVAKRGQDVALRCDPISGHVSLFWYQQALGQGPEFLTYFQNEAQLDKSGLPSDRFFAERPEGSVSTLKIQRTQQEDSAVYLCASNLLDTGELFFGEGSRLTVL.

V and J are TRBV11-2 and TRBJ2-3, with TRBD1 matching over 7 bases. With 0 bases clipped from V and 1 base from J, the junction kept 4 bases outside the gene matches. Germline V gene sequence: CDR1 SGHAT, CDR2 FQNNGV. The CDR3 has 16 amino acids. CDR3 loop: CASSLDPGGGTDTQYF. DNA of the CDR3: TGTGCCAGCAGCTTAGATCCAGGGGGTGGCACAGATACGCAGTATTTT.

This clone has a single count. The genes are TRBV6-2 or TRBV6-3 and TRBJ1-2; D remains ambiguous. Looked up from germline, CDR1 is MNHEY and CDR2 is SVGEGT. CDR3 length equals 13 residues. Trimming cost V 6 bases and J 2 bases, with 10 bases left between them. DNA of the CDR3: TGTGCCAGCAGCCCCGCCGGAAACTATGGCTACACCTTC. This codes for CASSPAGNYGYTF.

The chain couples TRBV19 to TRBJ2-5; D is undetermined. CDR3 length equals 14 residues. The V end was cut by 3 bases, the J end by 3 bases, with 11 bases between. From germline, CDR1 is LNHDA and CDR2 SQIVND (reference sequence). CDR3 region: CASSIRTGKETQYF. CDR3 nucleotide sequence: TGTGCCAGTAGTATCAGGACGGGTAAAGAGACCCAGTACTTC.

This rearrangement joins TRBV6-6 to TRBJ2-7, with 7 positions matching TRBD1. This CDR3 has 14 residues. V shed 6 bases and J 2 bases; nucleotides not matched to a gene: 7. Germline V CDR1 and CDR2: MNHNY, SVGAGI (reference sequence). Here the CDR3 reads CASRETGLAYEQYF. The CDR3, as DNA: TGTGCCAGCAGAGAGACAGGGTTGGCCTACGAGCAGTACTTC.

The rearrangement links TRBV18 to TRBJ2-2; maybe TRBD2 (5 bases). CDR3 size: 15 residues. CDR1 and CDR2 from the germline V gene are KGHSH and LQKENI. V lost 2 bases and J lost 5, with 12 bases in between. CDR3 DNA sequence: TGTGCCAGCTCACCATCTAGCTTGGCAACCGGGGAGCTGTTTTTT. This codes for CASSPSSLATGELFF.

V and J are TRBV7-8 and TRBJ2-7; 9 bases match TRBD2. Per germline, CDR1 SGHVS and CDR2 FQNEAQ. V shed 8 bases, J shed 4 bases, and the junction held 6 bases outside the gene matches. The CDR3 is made up of 13 amino acids. CDR3 loop: CASRSGSTYEQYF. The CDR3 DNA reads TGTGCCAGCCGTAGCGGGAGTACATACGAGCAGTACTTC.

This clone came up once. The rearrangement joins TRBV3-1 (or the pseudogene TRBV3-2) to TRBJ2-3; the D is unclear. CDR3 length: 16 amino acids. Trimming took off 3 bases at V and 2 bases at J, with 15 bases between the two ends. CDR1 is LGHDT, CDR2 YNNKEL, per germline (reference sequence). CDR3 nucleotide sequence: TGTGCCAGCAGCCATACAGTTGGCGGCCTCACAGATACGCAGTATTTT. This gives the protein CASSHTVGGLTDTQYF.

The chain links TRBV10-3 to TRBJ2-1, with D uncertain. This CDR3 region has 13 residues. V lost 5 bases and J 5 bases, leaving 10 bases between the germline ends. The germline gives CDR1 ENHRY, CDR2 SYGVKD. The CDR3 DNA sequence: TGTGCCATCAGTCTGGGCCAAGACAATGAGCAGTTCTTC. This codes for CAISLGQDNEQFF.

The chain links TRBV30 to TRBJ1-1; D unresolved. There are 13 residues in the CDR3. V gave up 0 bases and J gave up 3 bases, with 8 bases separating them. Germline-derived CDR1 and CDR2 are GTSNPN and SVGIG (reference sequence). Written as DNA, the CDR3 is TGTGCCTGGAGTGTATCCGGAGACACTGAAGCTTTCTTT. Encoded protein: CAWSVSGDTEAFF. The complete variable domain, with remaining parts taken from reference TRBV30 and TRBJ1-1, reads SQTIHQWPATLVQPVGSPLSLECTVEGTSNPNLYWYRQAAGRGLQLLFYSVGIGQISSEVPQNLSASRPQDRQFILSSKKLLLSDSGFYLCAWSVSGDTEAFFGQGTRLTVV.

V is TRBV30 and J is TRBJ1-1, with D uncertain. V lost 2 bases to trimming and J lost 1 base, with 5 bases between them. The CDR3 totals 12 residues. Germline-derived CDR1 and CDR2 are GTSNPN and SVGIG (reference sequence). The CDR3 sequence: CAWSIPNTEAFF. CDR3 DNA: TGTGCCTGGAGTATACCGAACACTGAAGCTTTCTTT. Filled out from reference TRBV30 and TRBJ1-1, the complete variable domain reads SQTIHQWPATLVQPVGSPLSLECTVEGTSNPNLYWYRQAAGRGLQLLFYSVGIGQISSEVPQNLSASRPQDRQFILSSKKLLLSDSGFYLCAWSIPNTEAFFGQGTRLTVV.

The V gene is TRBV2, the J gene TRBJ2-7; D might be TRBD2 (6 bases). CDR3 size: 15 residues. Trimming took off 3 bases at V and 3 bases at J, with 15 bases between the two ends. The germline CDR1 and CDR2 sequences are SNHLY and FYNNEI. CDR3 sequence reads: CASSDPGVGSYEQYF. CDR3 nucleotide sequence: TGTGCCAGCAGTGACCCGGGGGTTGGGAGCTACGAGCAGTACTTC. The full variable domain, rest sourced from reference TRBV2 and TRBJ2-7, is EPEVTQTPSHQVTQMGQEVILRCVPISNHLYFYWYRQILGQKVEFLVSFYNNEISEKSEIFDDQFSVERPDGSNFTLKIRSTKLEDSAMYFCASSDPGVGSYEQYFGPGTRLTVT.

This rearrangement joins TRBV2 to TRBJ1-2, with D possibly being TRBD1 (6 bases). The germline V gene encodes CDR1 SNHLY and CDR2 FYNNEI. The CDR3 spans 12 residues. Between the trimmed V and J ends, which lost 4 bases and 8 bases, there was a span of 11 bases. The CDR3 is CASSAGEVGYTF. CDR3 nucleotide sequence: TGTGCCAGCAGTGCAGGGGAGGTCGGCTACACCTTC.

The chain combines TRBV19 with TRBJ1-1, with D possibly matching TRBD1 (5 bases). This CDR3 has 14 residues. The V end lost 6 bases, the J end lost 2 bases, and 13 bases lay between the germline ends. Looked up from germline, CDR1 is LNHDA and CDR2 is SQIVND (reference sequence). The DNA of the CDR3 is TGTGCCAGTAGCCGACAGAGATTAAACACTGAAGCTTTCTTT. It translates to CASSRQRLNTEAFF.

This clone was detected only a few times. The chain is built from TRBV7-8 and TRBJ2-1, with 10 bases matching TRBD2. There are 15 residues in the CDR3. The ends lost 5 bases at V and 5 bases at J; junction bases unmatched: 6. Looked up from germline, CDR1 is SGHVS and CDR2 is FQNEAQ. The CDR3 is CASSPRTSGDNEQFF. As DNA, the CDR3 is TGTGCCAGCAGCCCTCGGACTAGCGGAGACAATGAGCAGTTCTTC.

The rearrangement joins TRBV2 to TRBJ2-3; D may be TRBD1 (5 bases). V was clipped by 6 bases and J by 2 bases, with 12 bases between them. The CDR3 is made up of 14 amino acids. Germline CDR1 reads SNHLY; CDR2 reads FYNNEI. CDR3 DNA: TGTGCCAGCAGCCCCGACAGCCACACAGATACGCAGTATTTT. Residues: CASSPDSHTDTQYF. Full variable domain (missing parts from reference TRBV2 and TRBJ2-3): EPEVTQTPSHQVTQMGQEVILRCVPISNHLYFYWYRQILGQKVEFLVSFYNNEISEKSEIFDDQFSVERPDGSNFTLKIRSTKLEDSAMYFCASSPDSHTDTQYFGPGTRLTVL.

To note about this clone: One base separates it from a far larger clone, so it is likely a read error. This rearrangement joins TRBV7-9 to TRBJ1-1; D not certain. This CDR3 has 12 residues. Trimming left V 2 bases short and J 4 bases short, with 5 bases between. Germline V gives CDR1 SEHNR, CDR2 FQNEAQ (reference sequence). CDR3 region: CASSLWGTEAFF. Here the CDR3 DNA reads TGTGCCAGCAGCTTATGGGGCACTGAAGCTTTCTTT.

V and J are TRBV4-3 and TRBJ2-3; D gene uncertain. With 0 bases removed from V and 8 bases from J, the gap between germline ends came to 24 bases. CDR1 and CDR2 from the germline V gene are LGHNA and YSLEER. This CDR3 is 18 amino acids long. The CDR3 coding sequence is TGCGCCAGCAGCCAAGATCCCAGTAAGGCTGGGTCCTTGGGTACGCAGTATTTT. It is translated as CASSQDPSKAGSLGTQYF.

V usage is TRBV4-3 and J usage is TRBJ2-7; no firm D call. V lost 1 base to trimming and J lost 6 bases, with 13 bases between them. The length of the CDR3 is 14 residues. The germline gives CDR1 LGHNA, CDR2 YSLEER. CDR3 sequence: CASSQGFRTPEQYF. DNA of the CDR3: TGCGCCAGCAGCCAAGGATTTCGGACCCCCGAGCAGTACTTC.

The rearrangement links TRBV5-6 to TRBJ2-1; D remains unclear. The length of the CDR3 is 16 residues. The germline V gene has CDR1 SGHDT and CDR2 YYEEEE. V lost 2 bases to trimming and J lost 5 bases, with 17 bases between them. CDR3 DNA sequence: TGTGCCAGCAGCTTCCTGCGGCCACTGAGGAACAATGAGCAGTTCTTC. Protein: CASSFLRPLRNNEQFF.

The J gene is TRBJ2-5, the V gene TRBV27; the D is unclear. This CDR3 has 13 amino acids. Germline values: CDR1 MNHEY, CDR2 SMNVEV (reference sequence). With 1 base removed from V and 2 bases from J, the gap between germline ends came to 5 bases. For the CDR3, the DNA is TGTGCCAGCAGTTTATTGGGTCAAGAGACCCAGTACTTC. It is translated as CASSLLGQETQYF.

The V gene is TRBV6-5, the J gene TRBJ2-7; 9 bases map to TRBD2. Germline V lookup: CDR1 MNHEY, CDR2 SVGAGI. The CDR3 runs to 15 residues. Germline trimming cut 6 bases from V and 3 bases from J; bases unmatched to any gene: 9. The CDR3, as DNA: TGTGCCAGCAGCGATACGGGACTAGCTCTCTACGAGCAGTACTTC. Residues: CASSDTGLALYEQYF.

V gene TRBV4-2 combines with J gene TRBJ1-2; a weak D match, TRBD1 (6 bases). Between the trimmed V and J ends, which lost 2 bases and 2 bases, there was a span of 12 bases. This CDR3 spans 15 amino acids. CDR1 is LGHNA, CDR2 YNFKEQ, per germline. The CDR3 here is CASSQLQGGNYGYTF. As DNA, the CDR3 is TGTGCCAGCAGCCAACTACAGGGAGGCAACTATGGCTACACCTTC.

The CDR3: CASRITIGTEAFF. CDR3 nucleotide sequence: TGTGCCAGCAGGATTACCATTGGCACTGAAGCTTTCTTT. This chain uses TRBV12-3 or TRBV12-4 with TRBJ1-1; D is unclear. Trimming removed 6 bases from V and 4 bases from J, with 12 bases in between. The CDR3 extends over 13 amino acids.

The J gene is TRBJ2-1, the V gene TRBV19, with D perhaps TRBD2 (5 bases). CDR1 LNHDA and CDR2 SQIVND come from the germline V gene (reference sequence). V shed 8 bases and J shed 5 bases, with 13 bases lying between them. The CDR3 consists of 13 residues. CDR3 DNA: TGTGCCAGTGGGGAGACCAGAGACAATGAGCAGTTCTTC. Protein sequence: CASGETRDNEQFF.